This TCR beta chain was sequenced for a study of blood T cell repertoires in COVID-19. Participant age was roughly 18 to 95 years, and participants resided in fewer than 25 US areas. Donors in Cohort 3 counted as recovered after two negative PCRs, clearance, or symptom resolution. Here immunoSEQ multiplex PCR was the method, and the copy in TCRdb shows in-frame clones only, minus some. Among approximately 300,000 clones listed, around nine tenths were seen once. The CDR3 runs to 14 residues. Deletions cut 1 base from V and 7 bases from J, with 14 bases between. CDR1 SEHNR and CDR2 FQNEAQ come from the germline V gene (reference sequence).

The chain couples TRBV7-9 to TRBJ2-7; D is uncertain. The sample comprised PBMCs or T cells enriched from blood (not recorded which). This TCR derives from a woman aged 18-35 years who had recovered from COVID-19. The CDR3 protein is CASSLVPGMGEQYF. CDR3 DNA: TGTGCCAGCAGCTTAGTCCCAGGAATGGGTGAGCAGTACTTC.